These 16 T cell receptor beta chains originate from one sample sequenced in a study of PD-1 blockade in classical Hodgkin lymphoma. Repertoires were generated with immunoSEQ multiplex PCR, while TCRdb's copy carries only in-frame clones and drops some. The sample yields 31,000 or so clones, approximately 67% seen once. Noted time point: cycle 4 day 1 (C4D1), after around six weeks of nivolumab. Every one of the patients relapsed after autologous stem cell transplantation (brentuximab vedotin exposure was variable). The source was peripheral blood mononuclear cells (PBMCs), collected before the fourth cycle of nivolumab. Receptors originate from a human donor with classical Hodgkin lymphoma.

The chain carries TRBV14 and TRBJ2-2; TRBD1 matches 10 bases. With V trimmed by 2 bases and J by 2 bases, 11 bases remained unmatched. The germline CDR1 and CDR2 sequences are SGHDN and FVKESK. The CDR3 consists of 19 residues. DNA of the CDR3: TGTGCCAGCAGCCAACTACGGGACAGGGGTTATTCAAACACCGGGGAGCTGTTTTTT. Its protein is CASSQLRDRGYSNTGELFF.

The V call is TRBV4-3, the J call TRBJ2-7; 8 positions agree with TRBD1. This CDR3 spans 14 amino acids. Germline V gene lookup returns CDR1 LGHNA and CDR2 YSLEER. Trimming took 4 bases from V and 5 from J; bases not matched to a gene: 7. This chain's CDR3 is CASSPGGQGHEQYF. The CDR3 nucleotides read TGCGCCAGCAGCCCGGGTGGACAGGGCCACGAGCAGTACTTC.

This chain connects TRBV5-4 to TRBJ1-2; D is possibly TRBD1 (5 bases). Germline lookup yields CDR1 SGHNT and CDR2 YYREEE (reference sequence). V was clipped by 0 bases and J by 5 bases, with 14 bases between them. This CDR3 is built from 15 residues. The CDR3 region is CASSLAGRGSYGYTF. The CDR3 region has the DNA TGTGCCAGCAGCTTGGCCGGGCGGGGGTCTTATGGCTACACCTTC.

The V gene is TRBV10-3, the J gene TRBJ2-1; 7 positions match TRBD1. The J segment lost 5 bases and the V segment lost 9 bases, leaving 4 bases of the junction unmatched. Looked up from germline, CDR1 is ENHRY and CDR2 is SYGVKD. The CDR3 sequence is 12 residues long. CDR3 nucleotides: TGTGCCATTAAGGACAGGAACAATGAGCAGTTCTTC. Protein: CAIKDRNNEQFF.

CDR3 loop: CASSPTGPYDEAFF. The DNA for the CDR3 is TGTGCCAGCAGTCCGACAGGACCTTATGACGAAGCTTTCTTT. The chain has TRBV7-3 and TRBJ1-1; TRBD1 might be the D (6 bases). The CDR3 spans 14 residues. Germline assignment: CDR1 SGHTA and CDR2 FQGTGA. V gave up 6 bases and J gave up 8 bases, with 19 bases separating them.

The V and J genes are TRBV25-1 and TRBJ2-1; D remains ambiguous. The CDR3 is 11 amino acids. The germline V gene has CDR1 MGHDK and CDR2 SYGVNS. Trimming shortened V by 5 bases and J by 9 bases, and 8 bases separated the two germline ends. CDR3 in amino acids: CASSLATEQFF. As DNA, the CDR3 is TGTGCCAGCAGTCTCGCCACTGAGCAGTTCTTC.

This clone was seen more than once but under ten times. This chain links TRBV19 with TRBJ1-1, with D unclear. Trimming removed 8 bases at V and 10 bases at J, with 5 bases between. The CDR3 is 8 amino acids. Germline V lookup: CDR1 LNHDA, CDR2 SQIVND (reference sequence). As DNA, the CDR3 is TGTGCCAGTCCCGCAGCTTTCTTT. Translated: CASPAAFF. The full variable domain, rest sourced from reference TRBV19 and TRBJ1-1, is DGGITQSPKYLFRKEGQNVTLSCEQNLNHDAMYWYRQDPGQGLRLIYYSQIVNDFQKGDIAEGYSVSREKKESFPLTVTSAQKNPTAFYLCASPAAFFGQGTRLTVV.

This rearrangement joins TRBV19 to TRBJ1-1, with 8 bases matching TRBD1. CDR3 length equals 16 residues. V shed 2 bases, J shed 0 bases, and the junction held 5 bases outside the gene matches. Germline V gene lookup returns CDR1 LNHDA and CDR2 SQIVND (reference sequence). The CDR3 loop is CASSIISTGVNTEAFF. The CDR3 region has the DNA TGTGCCAGTAGTATAATATCGACAGGGGTGAACACTGAAGCTTTCTTT. Full variable domain (missing parts from reference TRBV19 and TRBJ1-1): DGGITQSPKYLFRKEGQNVTLSCEQNLNHDAMYWYRQDPGQGLRLIYYSQIVNDFQKGDIAEGYSVSREKKESFPLTVTSAQKNPTAFYLCASSIISTGVNTEAFFGQGTRLTVV.

This clone appeared a few times. V is TRBV7-2 and J is TRBJ2-2; 7 nucleotides align to TRBD2. The V gene's germline CDR1 is SGHTA and CDR2 FQGNSA. J gave up 6 bases and V 3 bases, and 4 bases lay outside the gene matches. CDR3 length: 14 amino acids. The CDR3 sequence: CASSLDGGSGELFF. Here the CDR3 DNA reads TGTGCCAGCAGCTTGGACGGGGGGTCCGGGGAGCTGTTTTTT.

The chain's CDR3 is CASSAGPQETQYF. In nucleotides, the CDR3 is TGTGCCAGCAGTGCTGGGCCTCAAGAGACCCAGTACTTC. The chain links TRBV6-4 to TRBJ2-5; D call uncertain. V shed 4 bases and J shed 2 bases, with 8 bases lying between them. Germline assignment: CDR1 MRHNA and CDR2 SNTAGT. The CDR3 extends over 13 amino acids.

This clone was observed a single time. J is TRBJ2-6 and V is TRBV30; the match to TRBD1 covers 8 bases. The germline CDR1 and CDR2 sequences are GTSNPN and SVGIG (reference sequence). The CDR3 extends over 21 amino acids. The V and J ends lost 1 base and 1 base, in that order; junction bases with no gene match: 18. CDR3 in DNA: TGTGCCTGGAGTGACCAGGGGGCGTTAAACCCTCTCTGGTCTGGGGCCAACGTCCTGACTTTC. Translation: CAWSDQGALNPLWSGANVLTF.

The chain's CDR3 is CASSLGEALTYEQYF. The CDR3 DNA reads TGTGCCAGCAGTTTGGGTGAGGCCCTAACCTACGAGCAGTACTTC. This chain joins TRBV28 and TRBJ2-7; D is undetermined. V was pared by 3 bases and J by 2 bases, with 14 bases between. The CDR3 has 15 amino acids. Germline V gives CDR1 MDHEN, CDR2 SYDVKM.

This clone was seen a handful of times. The rearrangement joins TRBV15 to TRBJ2-5, with TRBD2 as a possible D gene (5 bases). The V gene's germline CDR1 is LNHNV and CDR2 YYDKDF (reference sequence). The CDR3 totals 17 residues. Trimming left V 4 bases short and J 0 bases short, with 18 bases between. The CDR3 is CATSTGSDPLYQETQYF. CDR3 DNA: TGTGCCACCAGCACGGGAAGCGACCCTCTGTACCAAGAGACCCAGTACTTC.

The chain links TRBV7-6 to TRBJ2-1; D not certain. The CDR3 extends over 15 amino acids. V was pared by 1 base and J by 6 bases, with 13 bases between. Germline CDR1 SGHVS, CDR2 FNYEAQ. The CDR3 here is CASSLGTVARNEQFF. The CDR3 DNA sequence: TGTGCCAGCAGCTTAGGGACCGTCGCCCGCAATGAGCAGTTCTTC.

Within the sample, this clone is medium-sized. The rearrangement uses TRBV29-1 and TRBJ1-2; D is unresolved. Germline CDR1 reads SQVTM; CDR2 reads ANQGSEA. V shed 7 bases and J shed 6 bases, with 12 bases lying between them. The length of the CDR3 is 11 residues. CDR3 coding DNA: TGCAGCGCCAGGCCCGGAGATGGCTACACCTTC. Protein sequence: CSARPGDGYTF.

The chain links TRBV25-1 to TRBJ2-5; tentative D call: TRBD1 (6 bases). This CDR3 spans 13 amino acids. Trimming shortened V by 8 bases and J by 5 bases, and 15 bases separated the two germline ends. CDR1 MGHDK and CDR2 SYGVNS come from the germline V gene. The CDR3 here is CASALGAGETQYF. The CDR3 DNA reads as TGTGCCAGCGCTCTGGGGGCGGGTGAGACCCAGTACTTC.